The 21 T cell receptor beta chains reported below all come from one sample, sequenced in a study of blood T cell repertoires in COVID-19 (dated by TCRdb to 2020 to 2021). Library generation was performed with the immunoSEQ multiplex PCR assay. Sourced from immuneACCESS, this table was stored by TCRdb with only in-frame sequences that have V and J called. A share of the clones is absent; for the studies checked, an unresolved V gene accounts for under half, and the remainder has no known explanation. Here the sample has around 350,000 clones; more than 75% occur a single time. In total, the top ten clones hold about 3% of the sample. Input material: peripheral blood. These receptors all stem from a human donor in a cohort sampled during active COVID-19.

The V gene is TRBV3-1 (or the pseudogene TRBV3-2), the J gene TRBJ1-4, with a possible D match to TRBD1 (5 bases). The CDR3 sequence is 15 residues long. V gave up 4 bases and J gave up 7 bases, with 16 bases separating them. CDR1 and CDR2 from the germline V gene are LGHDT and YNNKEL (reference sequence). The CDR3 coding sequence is TGTGCCAGCAGCCGGGGGGGTCTGCAGGGTGAAAAACTGTTTTTT. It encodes CASSRGGLQGEKLFF.

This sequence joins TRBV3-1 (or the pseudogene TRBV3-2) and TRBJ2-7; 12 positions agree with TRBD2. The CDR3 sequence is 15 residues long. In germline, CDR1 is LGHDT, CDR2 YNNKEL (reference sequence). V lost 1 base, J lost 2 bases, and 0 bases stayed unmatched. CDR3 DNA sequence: TGTGCCAGCAGCCAAGCTAGCGGGGGGGCCTACGAGCAGTACTTC. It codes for CASSQASGGAYEQYF.

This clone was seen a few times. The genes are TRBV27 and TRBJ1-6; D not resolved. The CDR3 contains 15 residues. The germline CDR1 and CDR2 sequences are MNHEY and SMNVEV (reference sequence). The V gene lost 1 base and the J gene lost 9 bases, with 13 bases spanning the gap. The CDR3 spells CASSLLSVSGSPLHF. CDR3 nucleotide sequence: TGTGCCAGCAGTTTATTATCGGTTTCTGGTTCACCCCTCCACTTT.

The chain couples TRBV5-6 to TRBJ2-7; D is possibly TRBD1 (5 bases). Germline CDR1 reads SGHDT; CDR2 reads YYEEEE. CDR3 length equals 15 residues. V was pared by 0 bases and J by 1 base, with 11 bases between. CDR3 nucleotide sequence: TGTGCCAGCAGCTTGGGACAGAGAAATTCCTACGAGCAGTACTTC. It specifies CASSLGQRNSYEQYF.

In nucleotides, the CDR3 is TGTGCCAGCAGCGTGGTTCCCGTTTGGGGAGGTGACACTGAAGCTTTCTTT. Translation gives CASSVVPVWGGDTEAFF. V gene TRBV2 combines with J gene TRBJ1-1, with D uncertain. The CDR3 totals 17 residues. CDR1 SNHLY and CDR2 FYNNEI come from the germline V gene. Trimming removed 6 bases at V and 3 bases at J, with 23 bases between.

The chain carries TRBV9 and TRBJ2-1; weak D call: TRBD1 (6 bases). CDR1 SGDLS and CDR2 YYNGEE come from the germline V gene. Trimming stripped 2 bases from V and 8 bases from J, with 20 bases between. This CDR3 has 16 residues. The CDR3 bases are TGTGCCAGCAGCGTGAACCGGGACATGATGTACGATGAGCAGTTCTTC. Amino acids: CASSVNRDMMYDEQFF.

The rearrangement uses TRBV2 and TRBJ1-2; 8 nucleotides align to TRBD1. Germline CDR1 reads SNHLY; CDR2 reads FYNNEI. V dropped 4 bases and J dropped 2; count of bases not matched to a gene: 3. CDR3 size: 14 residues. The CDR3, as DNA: TGTGCCAGCAGTGCGGGACAGGTCAACTATGGCTACACCTTC. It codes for CASSAGQVNYGYTF.

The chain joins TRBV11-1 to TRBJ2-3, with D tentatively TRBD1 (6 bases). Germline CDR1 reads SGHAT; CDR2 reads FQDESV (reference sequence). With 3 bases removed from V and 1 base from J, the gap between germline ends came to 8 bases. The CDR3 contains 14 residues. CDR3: CASSFGQRTDTQYF. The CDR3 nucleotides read TGTGCCAGCAGCTTCGGACAGCGCACAGATACGCAGTATTTT.

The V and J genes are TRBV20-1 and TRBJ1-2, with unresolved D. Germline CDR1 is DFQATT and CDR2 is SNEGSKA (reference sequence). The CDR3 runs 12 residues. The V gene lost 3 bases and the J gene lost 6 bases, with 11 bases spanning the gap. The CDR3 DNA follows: TGCAGTGCTAGTGGGATGGGCGATGGCTACACCTTC. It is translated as CSASGMGDGYTF.

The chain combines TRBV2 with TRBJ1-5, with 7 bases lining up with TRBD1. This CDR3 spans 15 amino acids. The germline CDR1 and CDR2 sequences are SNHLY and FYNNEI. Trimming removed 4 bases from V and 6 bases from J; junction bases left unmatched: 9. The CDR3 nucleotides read TGTGCCAGCAGTGGACAGGGCCCATGGAGTCAGCCCCAGCATTTT. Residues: CASSGQGPWSQPQHF.

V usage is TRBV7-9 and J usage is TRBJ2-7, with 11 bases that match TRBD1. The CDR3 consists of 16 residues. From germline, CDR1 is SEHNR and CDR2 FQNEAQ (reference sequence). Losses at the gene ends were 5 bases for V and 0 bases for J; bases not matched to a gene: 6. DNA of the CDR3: TGTGCCAGCAGCCTCGATGGGACAGGGGGCTCCTACGAGCAGTACTTC. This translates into CASSLDGTGGSYEQYF.

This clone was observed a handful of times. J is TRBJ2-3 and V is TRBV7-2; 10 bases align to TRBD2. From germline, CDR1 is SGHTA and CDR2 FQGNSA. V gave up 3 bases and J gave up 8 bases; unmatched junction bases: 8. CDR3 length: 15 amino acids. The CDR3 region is CASSFGTSEMGTQYF. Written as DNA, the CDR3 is TGTGCCAGCAGCTTTGGGACTAGCGAGATGGGTACGCAGTATTTT.

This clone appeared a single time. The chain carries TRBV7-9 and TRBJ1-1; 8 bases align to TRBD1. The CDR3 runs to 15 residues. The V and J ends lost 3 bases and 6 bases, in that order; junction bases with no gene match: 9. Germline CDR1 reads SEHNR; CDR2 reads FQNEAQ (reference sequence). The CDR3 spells CASSFTGTGSAEAFF. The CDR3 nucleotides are TGTGCCAGCAGCTTCACCGGGACAGGAAGTGCTGAAGCTTTCTTT.

The CDR3 sequence is CASSLSGANEQYF. Here the CDR3 DNA reads TGTGCCAGCAGCCTTAGCGGGGCCAACGAGCAGTACTTC. This chain uses TRBV5-4 with TRBJ2-7; 8 nucleotides match TRBD2. The ends lost 4 bases at V and 5 bases at J; junction bases unmatched: 5. The germline V gene has CDR1 SGHNT and CDR2 YYREEE (reference sequence). The CDR3 spans 13 residues.

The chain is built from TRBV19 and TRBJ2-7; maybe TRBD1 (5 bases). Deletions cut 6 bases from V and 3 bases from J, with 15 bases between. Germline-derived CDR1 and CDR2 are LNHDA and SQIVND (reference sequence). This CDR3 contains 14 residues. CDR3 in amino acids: CASRETAKVYEQYF. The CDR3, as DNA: TGTGCCAGTAGGGAGACAGCTAAGGTCTACGAGCAGTACTTC.

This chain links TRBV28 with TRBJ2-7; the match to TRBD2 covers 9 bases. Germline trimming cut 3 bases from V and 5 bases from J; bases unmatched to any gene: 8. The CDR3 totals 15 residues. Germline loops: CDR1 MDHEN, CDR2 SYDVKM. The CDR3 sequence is CASSLAGGFWNEQYF. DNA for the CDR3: TGTGCCAGCAGTTTGGCGGGGGGGTTCTGGAACGAGCAGTACTTC.

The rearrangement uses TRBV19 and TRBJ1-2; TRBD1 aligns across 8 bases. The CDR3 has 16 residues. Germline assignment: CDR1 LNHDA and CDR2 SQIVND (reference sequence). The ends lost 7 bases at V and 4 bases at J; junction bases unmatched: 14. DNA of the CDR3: TGTGCCAGTATCCGAACGGACAGGGAGGGTCCCTATGGCTACACCTTC. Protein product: CASIRTDREGPYGYTF.

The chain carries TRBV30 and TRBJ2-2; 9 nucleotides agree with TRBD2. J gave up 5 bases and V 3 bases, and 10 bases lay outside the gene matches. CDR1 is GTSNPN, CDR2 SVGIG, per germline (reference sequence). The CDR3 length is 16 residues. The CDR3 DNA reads TGTGCCTGGAGCGTCGTAGCGGGAGAAGGAACCGGGGAGCTGTTTTTT. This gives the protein CAWSVVAGEGTGELFF.

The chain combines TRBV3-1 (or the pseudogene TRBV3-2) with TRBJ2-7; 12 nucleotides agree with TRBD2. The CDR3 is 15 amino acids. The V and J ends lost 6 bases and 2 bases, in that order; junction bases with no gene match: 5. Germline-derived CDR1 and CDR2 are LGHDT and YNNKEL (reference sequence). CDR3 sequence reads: CASSLAGGITYEQYF. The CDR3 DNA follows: TGTGCCAGCAGTCTAGCGGGAGGGATAACCTACGAGCAGTACTTC.

CDR3: CASSQEGREYSYEQYF. The CDR3 bases are TGTGCCAGCAGCCAGGAGGGGCGGGAGTACTCCTACGAGCAGTACTTC. The chain carries TRBV5-6 and TRBJ2-7; 7 nucleotides agree with TRBD2. After removal of 4 bases from V and 0 bases from J, the junction contained 10 bases not matched to a gene. CDR1 and CDR2 (germline): SGHDT, YYEEEE. This CDR3 is 16 amino acids long.

CDR3 coding DNA: TGTGCCAGCAGCCCAACCCTAAGAGGCAACTATGGCTACACCTTC. Its protein is CASSPTLRGNYGYTF. This chain connects TRBV3-1 (or the pseudogene TRBV3-2) to TRBJ1-2, with D unresolved. Germline lookup yields CDR1 LGHDT and CDR2 YNNKEL (reference sequence). CDR3 length: 15 amino acids. Trimming stripped 4 bases from V and 2 bases from J, with 14 bases between.